This T cell receptor (beta chain) was captured by sequencing in a study of preoperative IRX-2 immunotherapy in early breast cancer. The treatment was: preoperative locoregional IRX-2 cytokine immunotherapy. Assay used: immunoSEQ multiplex PCR; TCRdb lists only in-frame clones, some missing. The sample includes 30,000 or so clones, less than 90% of them seen just once. Trimming cost V 4 bases and J 11 bases; bases outside gene matches: 6. Germline loops: CDR1 SQVTM, CDR2 ANQGSEA. The CDR3 length is 12 residues. Material: lymph node tissue, obtained from a patient treated with IRX-2 immunotherapy. The source of this sequence is a human donor with breast cancer. The chain links TRBV29-1 to TRBJ1-1; 11 bases fit TRBD1. In nucleotides, the CDR3 is TGCAGCGTTGGGACAGGGGGCGTGTGGGCTTTCTTT. This codes for CSVGTGGVWAFF.